The 31 T cell receptor beta chains in this list originate from one sample, sequenced in a study of cytomegalovirus exposure and HLA in healthy donors. Only in-frame clones appear in the TCRdb table, and some are missing; sequencing was by immunoSEQ multiplex PCR. The top ten clones hold just over 3% of a sample with about 260,000 clones, around 91% of them seen once. Sequencing used PBMCs. The receptors here all came from a woman in her thirties in good health and CMV-seronegative.

The V gene is TRBV7-9, the J gene TRBJ2-1; 13 nucleotides line up with TRBD2. After removal of 7 bases from V and 4 bases from J, the junction contained 10 bases not matched to a gene. Germline CDR1 is SEHNR and CDR2 is FQNEAQ (reference sequence). The CDR3 totals 17 residues. The CDR3 sequence: CASTWGLAGIPYNEQFF. The CDR3 DNA reads TGTGCCAGCACTTGGGGACTAGCGGGGATACCATACAATGAGCAGTTCTTC. The full variable domain, in which reference TRBV7-9 and TRBJ2-1 provide the parts outside the CDR3, is DTGVSQNPRHKITKRGQNVTFRCDPISEHNRLYWYRQTLGQGPEFLTYFQNEAQLEKSRLLSDRFSAERPKGSFSTLEIQRTEQGDSAMYLCASTWGLAGIPYNEQFFGPGTRLTVL.

The chain joins TRBV6-1 to TRBJ1-4, with unresolved D. CDR1 MNHNS and CDR2 SASEGT come from the germline V gene. V shed 8 bases and J shed 7 bases, with 14 bases lying between them. This CDR3 comprises 13 residues. DNA for the CDR3: TGTGCCAGCCTTTCGTTTGAAAGTGAAAAACTGTTTTTT. This translates into CASLSFESEKLFF.

CDR3 residues: CASSFRYRLSGANVLTF. The CDR3 nucleotides read TGTGCCAGCAGTTTCAGGTACCGCCTTTCTGGGGCCAACGTCCTGACTTTC. The rearrangement joins TRBV2 to TRBJ2-6; D uncertain. Per germline, CDR1 SNHLY and CDR2 FYNNEI. V was cut by 5 bases and J by 1 base, with 15 bases left in between. This CDR3 comprises 17 residues.

This clone is a singleton in its sample. The V and J genes are TRBV7-9 and TRBJ2-7, with a weak D call TRBD1 (5 bases). Trimming removed 5 bases from V and 5 bases from J, with 22 bases in between. Germline V CDR1 and CDR2: SEHNR, FQNEAQ (reference sequence). The CDR3 totals 16 residues. CDR3 residues: CASSLIGHAQSNEQYF. CDR3 DNA: TGTGCCAGCAGCCTAATTGGACACGCGCAGAGCAACGAGCAGTACTTC.

This clone was detected only a few times. The V and J genes are TRBV2 and TRBJ2-7; maybe TRBD1 (5 bases). The V end was cut by 11 bases, the J end by 3 bases, with 11 bases between. CDR1 and CDR2 (germline): SNHLY, FYNNEI. This CDR3 is 11 amino acids long. CDR3 amino acids: CAGTDSYEQYF. CDR3 in DNA: TGTGCCGGAACCGACAGCTACGAGCAGTACTTC.

This chain joins TRBV19 and TRBJ1-1; D is unresolved. Trimming removed 2 bases from V and 1 base from J, with 8 bases in between. The CDR3 spans 14 residues. Germline CDR1 LNHDA, CDR2 SQIVND (reference sequence). The CDR3 nucleotides read TGTGCCAGTAGTATAAACCCATGGAACACTGAAGCTTTCTTT. Its translation is CASSINPWNTEAFF.

The chain recombines TRBV5-5 with TRBJ2-7; 11 bases are a match to TRBD2. The CDR3 is 14 residues long. V dropped 5 bases and J dropped 3; count of bases not matched to a gene: 4. Per the germline V gene, CDR1 is SGHKS and CDR2 is YYEKEE (reference sequence). CDR3 amino acids: CASRATSGSYEQYF. The CDR3 nucleotides are TGTGCCAGCAGAGCAACTAGCGGGAGCTACGAGCAGTACTTC.

The V and J genes are TRBV27 and TRBJ2-1; TRBD2 agrees at 11 bases. The J segment lost 9 bases and the V segment lost 6 bases, leaving 10 bases of the junction unmatched. Germline V gene lookup returns CDR1 MNHEY and CDR2 SMNVEV (reference sequence). The CDR3 is made up of 15 amino acids. The CDR3 spells CASRALASGRTEQFF. The DNA of the CDR3 is TGTGCCAGCAGGGCGTTGGCTAGCGGGAGGACTGAGCAGTTCTTC.

The genes are TRBV5-1 and TRBJ2-7; D may be TRBD2 (5 bases). The CDR3 length is 13 residues. The V and J ends lost 3 bases and 6 bases respectively, with 13 bases between them. Germline CDR1 is SGHRS and CDR2 is YFSETQ. The DNA for the CDR3 is TGCGCCAGCAGCTCCGGCGAGGGTTTCGAGCAGTACTTC. It specifies CASSSGEGFEQYF.

This chain uses TRBV27 with TRBJ2-7; 7 bases match TRBD2. Per germline, CDR1 MNHEY and CDR2 SMNVEV (reference sequence). The V and J ends lost 6 bases and 0 bases, in that order; junction bases with no gene match: 5. The CDR3 is 14 amino acids. DNA for the CDR3: TGTGCCAGCAGAGAAAGCGGGGCCTCCTACGAGCAGTACTTC. This translates into CASRESGASYEQYF.

This rearrangement joins TRBV19 to TRBJ2-1; 7 positions match TRBD2. V was clipped by 5 bases and J by 6 bases; unmatched bases: 7. Germline CDR1 reads LNHDA; CDR2 reads SQIVND (reference sequence). The CDR3 totals 14 residues. The CDR3 loop reads CASSPWEGPNEQFF. The CDR3 DNA is TGTGCCAGTAGTCCGTGGGAGGGCCCCAATGAGCAGTTCTTC.

V is TRBV11-2 and J is TRBJ1-5; D not certain. Germline CDR1 SGHAT, CDR2 FQNNGV. Between the trimmed V and J ends, which lost 1 base and 2 bases, there was a span of 6 bases. The CDR3 extends over 14 amino acids. DNA for the CDR3: TGTGCCAGCAGCTTAGGGTATGGCAATCAGCCCCAGCATTTT. Amino acids: CASSLGYGNQPQHF.

A note on this clone: The identical CDR3 is also encoded by other nucleotide sequences in the sample. This CDR3 is CASSAGSSYNEQFF. The CDR3 DNA follows: TGTGCCAGCAGCGCAGGGTCCTCCTACAATGAGCAGTTCTTC. The genes are TRBV9 and TRBJ2-1; the D gene is possibly TRBD1 (5 bases). CDR1 SGDLS and CDR2 YYNGEE come from the germline V gene. CDR3 length: 14 residues. Trimming shortened V by 3 bases and J by 0 bases, and 7 bases separated the two germline ends. The whole variable domain, filled in from reference TRBV9 and TRBJ2-1, reads DSGVTQTPKHLITATGQRVTLRCSPRSGDLSVYWYQQSLDQGLQFLIQYYNGEERAKGNILERFSAQQFPDLHSELNLSSLELGDSALYFCASSAGSSYNEQFFGPGTRLTVL.

This clone has a single count. The rearrangement links TRBV11-3 to TRBJ2-1; 9 nucleotides agree with TRBD1. CDR1 and CDR2 (germline): SGHNT, YENEEA. CDR3 length: 15 residues. V shed 5 bases and J 4 bases; nucleotides not matched to a gene: 6. CDR3 sequence (DNA): TGTGCCAGCAGCCCGACAGGGGGGAAATACAATGAGCAGTTCTTC. Translating gives CASSPTGGKYNEQFF.

Regarding this clone: Germline and junction disagree at one end, which may indicate a read error. The rearrangement uses TRBV6-1 and TRBJ1-1; D may be TRBD1 (6 bases). This CDR3 has 16 residues. Germline CDR1 reads MNHNS; CDR2 reads SASEGT. CDR3 in DNA: TGTGCCAGCAGAGAAGCCCCCACAGGGTGGGGCACTGAAGCTTTCTTT. Translating gives CASREAPTGWGTEAFF.

The chain uses TRBV18 and TRBJ2-7; 8 bases align to TRBD1. Trimming took 2 bases from V and 0 from J; bases not matched to a gene: 0. The CDR3 is 14 residues long. Germline assignment: CDR1 KGHSH and CDR2 LQKENI. DNA of the CDR3: TGTGCCAGCTCACCAGGGACAGGCTCCTACGAGCAGTACTTC. Translated: CASSPGTGSYEQYF.

The V gene is TRBV6-1, the J gene TRBJ2-1; D possibly corresponds to TRBD2 (6 bases). This CDR3 is built from 15 residues. Per germline, CDR1 MNHNS and CDR2 SASEGT. The V end was cut by 5 bases, the J end by 0 bases, with 11 bases between. CDR3 DNA: TGTGCCAGCAGTCCAGGGACTCACTCCTACAATGAGCAGTTCTTC. Translation gives CASSPGTHSYNEQFF.

The chain uses TRBV11-2 and TRBJ2-1; D unresolved. CDR1 and CDR2 (germline): SGHAT, FQNNGV. The V end lost 3 bases, the J end lost 7 bases, and 16 bases lay between the germline ends. The CDR3 has 15 amino acids. The CDR3 coding sequence is TGTGCCAGCAGCTTTCCCCGGGCTCGGTGGAATGAGCAGTTCTTC. Its translation: CASSFPRARWNEQFF.

The chain couples TRBV19 to TRBJ2-6, with a possible D match to TRBD2 (6 bases). CDR1 is LNHDA and CDR2 is SQIVND in the germline V gene (reference sequence). The CDR3 totals 19 residues. V gave up 3 bases and J gave up 0 bases, with 18 bases separating them. The CDR3 DNA sequence: TGTGCCAGTAGTATTCGAATACGGGGAGGAGGCTCTGGGGCCAACGTCCTGACTTTC. Residues: CASSIRIRGGGSGANVLTF.

J is TRBJ2-7 and V is TRBV27; 7 bases map to TRBD1. Trimming removed 0 bases from V and 9 bases from J; junction bases left unmatched: 17. The CDR3 sequence is 17 residues long. Germline V gives CDR1 MNHEY, CDR2 SMNVEV (reference sequence). This CDR3 reads CASSLSQGDRSVRSQYF. The CDR3 DNA reads TGTGCCAGCAGTTTATCGCAGGGGGACCGCTCTGTACGTTCGCAGTACTTC.

This clone has more than one count but fewer than ten. The chain couples TRBV2 to TRBJ1-4; D gene ambiguous. CDR3 length: 13 amino acids. Trimming took 3 bases from V and 7 from J, leaving 9 bases between them. CDR1 and CDR2 from the germline V gene are SNHLY and FYNNEI. The CDR3 sequence: CASSDRRFEKLFF. CDR3 bases: TGTGCCAGCAGTGATCGTCGGTTTGAAAAACTGTTTTTT.

The chain combines TRBV10-3 with TRBJ1-5; no reliable D call. CDR3 length: 14 amino acids. Trimming took off 5 bases at V and 0 bases at J, with 8 bases between the two ends. Germline CDR1 is ENHRY and CDR2 is SYGVKD. The CDR3 region is CAISTDISNQPQHF. In DNA, the CDR3 is TGTGCCATCAGTACCGACATTAGCAATCAGCCCCAGCATTTT.

This clone has just a few counts. The CDR3 DNA reads TGTGCCAGCAGGGACAGGTCGTTAAACTACGAGCAGTACTTC. It specifies CASRDRSLNYEQYF. The chain links TRBV19 to TRBJ2-7; 8 bases match TRBD1. J was trimmed by 3 bases and V by 9 bases; bases with no gene match: 10. The germline CDR1 and CDR2 sequences are LNHDA and SQIVND (reference sequence). The CDR3 length is 14 residues.

This chain links TRBV28 with TRBJ2-7, with 8 bases identical to TRBD2. The CDR3 is 12 amino acids. With 2 bases clipped from V and 11 bases from J, the junction kept 5 bases outside the gene matches. CDR1 MDHEN and CDR2 SYDVKM come from the germline V gene. The DNA of the CDR3 is TGTGCCAGCAGTTTAAATGCGGGGGGAAAGTACTTC. It encodes CASSLNAGGKYF.

The chain carries TRBV13 and TRBJ2-7, with D possibly TRBD2 on 6 matching bases. Germline V gene data show CDR1 as PRHDT and CDR2 as FYEKMQ (reference sequence). The CDR3 sequence is 13 residues long. Deletions cut 5 bases from V and 1 base from J, with 9 bases between. The CDR3, as DNA: TGTGCCAGCAGCCGGGGGAGTTCCTACGAGCAGTACTTC. Translating gives CASSRGSSYEQYF.

The rearrangement joins TRBV16 to TRBJ1-1; D unresolved. Trimming pared 0 bases from V and 0 bases from J, leaving 2 bases between. Germline CDR1 and CDR2: KGHSY and FQNENV. There are 13 residues in the CDR3. CDR3 loop: CASSQSVNTEAFF. The CDR3 DNA reads TGTGCCAGCAGCCAATCGGTGAACACTGAAGCTTTCTTT.

This clone has only a few counts. The chain carries TRBV7-9 and TRBJ2-3; 9 bases are a match to TRBD1. The ends lost 5 bases at V and 2 bases at J; junction bases unmatched: 8. Germline V gives CDR1 SEHNR, CDR2 FQNEAQ (reference sequence). This CDR3 spans 16 amino acids. This CDR3 is CASSPGTGSTTDTQYF. The CDR3, as DNA: TGTGCCAGCAGCCCGGGGACAGGGTCCACCACAGATACGCAGTATTTT.

The chain is built from TRBV6-5 and TRBJ2-1, with 9 bases identical to TRBD2. The V gene end was trimmed by 2 bases and the J gene end by 7 bases; junction bases not matched to a gene: 9. This CDR3 region has 16 residues. Per the germline V gene, CDR1 is MNHEY and CDR2 is SVGAGI. CDR3 DNA: TGTGCCAGCAGTTACCGGCGGGAGGGCCGGGGAAATGAGCAGTTCTTC. It codes for CASSYRREGRGNEQFF.

The J gene is TRBJ2-2, the V gene TRBV7-7; D unresolved. The CDR3 length is 12 residues. CDR1 is SSHAT and CDR2 is FNYEAQ in the germline V gene (reference sequence). V lost 6 bases and J lost 2, with 4 bases in between. DNA for the CDR3: TGTGCCAGCAGTCGTAACACCGGGGAGCTGTTTTTT. Translation gives CASSRNTGELFF.

The V gene is TRBV29-1, the J gene TRBJ1-1; 7 nucleotides match TRBD1. This CDR3 contains 15 residues. V shed 4 bases, J shed 1 base, and the junction held 9 bases outside the gene matches. CDR1 and CDR2 (germline): SQVTM, ANQGSEA. The CDR3 bases are TGCAGCGTTGGGGGGCGGGGACAGAGGAACACTGAAGCTTTCTTT. It is translated as CSVGGRGQRNTEAFF. Together with reference TRBV29-1 and TRBJ1-1, the CDR3 gives the full variable domain: SAVISQKPSRDICQRGTSLTIQCQVDSQVTMMFWYRQQPGQSLTLIATANQGSEATYESGFVIDKFPISRPNLTFSTLTVSNMSPEDSSIYLCSVGGRGQRNTEAFFGQGTRLTVV.

This clone was observed a few times. V gene TRBV5-1 combines with J gene TRBJ2-7; D is ambiguous. This CDR3 is built from 14 residues. Germline V gene lookup returns CDR1 SGHRS and CDR2 YFSETQ. V gave up 2 bases and J gave up 1 base, with 10 bases separating them. In DNA, the CDR3 is TGCGCCAGCAGCTTCAGCTATGGGTCCTACGAGCAGTACTTC. Translation gives CASSFSYGSYEQYF.